The 21 T cell receptor beta chains listed next were all sequenced from one sample in a study of OX40 agonist ivuxolimab in advanced cancers. Some clones are missing from TCRdb's copy, which holds only in-frame ones; the method was immunoSEQ multiplex PCR. In the table there are 50,000 to 80,000 clones, just under 85% of which are singletons. Sequencing used CD4+ or CD8+ T cells sorted from blood, obtained in a trial of the OX40 agonist ivuxolimab. These receptors originate from an adult with an advanced solid tumor such as melanoma, head and neck, liver or kidney cancer.

This chain links TRBV5-6 with TRBJ1-6; possible D gene TRBD1, 6 bases. Trimming pared 6 bases from V and 7 bases from J, leaving 14 bases between. The CDR3 is made up of 14 amino acids. CDR1 and CDR2 (germline): SGHDT, YYEEEE. The CDR3 spells CASTPRGGNSPLHF. CDR3 DNA sequence: TGTGCCAGCACCCCCCGGGGGGGCAATTCACCCCTCCACTTT. Full variable domain (missing parts from reference TRBV5-6 and TRBJ1-6): DAGVTQSPTHLIKTRGQQVTLRCSPKSGHDTVSWYQQALGQGPQFIFQYYEEEERQRGNFPDRFSGHQFPNYSSELNVNALLLGDSALYLCASTPRGGNSPLHFGNGTRLTVT.

This clone was counted a single time. This chain uses TRBV11-3 with TRBJ2-3; D ambiguous. This CDR3 is built from 12 residues. Germline V gene data show CDR1 as SGHNT and CDR2 as YENEEA. V dropped 2 bases and J dropped 6 bases, with 6 bases sitting between them. The CDR3, as DNA: TGTGCCAGCAGCTTAATGGAGGATACGCAGTATTTT. This codes for CASSLMEDTQYF. Drawing the rest from reference TRBV11-3 and TRBJ2-3, the complete variable domain is EAGVVQSPRYKIIEKKQPVAFWCNPISGHNTLYWYLQNLGQGPELLIRYENEEAVDDSQLPKDRFSAERLKGVDSTLKIQPAELGDSAVYLCASSLMEDTQYFGPGTRLTVL.

CDR3 coding DNA: TGTGCCAGCAGCTTAGAGTTTGGCAGGAAAAACACTGAAGCTTTCTTT. The encoded protein is CASSLEFGRKNTEAFF. The gene calls are TRBV11-2 and TRBJ1-1; D remains ambiguous. Trimming stripped 0 bases from V and 2 bases from J, with 13 bases between. The CDR3 extends over 16 amino acids. Germline CDR1 reads SGHAT; CDR2 reads FQNNGV.

The chain has TRBV7-9 and TRBJ2-2, with D possibly TRBD1 on 5 matching bases. Per germline, CDR1 SEHNR and CDR2 FQNEAQ (reference sequence). The CDR3 contains 13 residues. V was pared by 6 bases and J by 6 bases, with 11 bases between. The CDR3 region is CASSSDRPGELFF. DNA for the CDR3: TGTGCCAGCAGTTCCGACAGACCCGGGGAGCTGTTTTTT.

The chain links TRBV5-8 to TRBJ2-7, with D perhaps given as TRBD1 or TRBD2 (5 bases each). Germline V gene sequence: CDR1 SGHTS, CDR2 YDEGEE. The CDR3 is 18 amino acids. V lost 3 bases and J 4 bases, leaving 26 bases between the germline ends. The CDR3 sequence is CASSWPPKTADRGYEQYF. The CDR3, as DNA: TGTGCCAGCAGCTGGCCGCCGAAGACAGCAGACCGAGGGTACGAGCAGTACTTC.

The genes are TRBV29-1 and TRBJ2-1, with 8 bases identical to TRBD1. CDR1 is SQVTM and CDR2 is ANQGSEA in the germline V gene. Trimming took 7 bases from V and 8 from J; bases not matched to a gene: 16. The CDR3 sequence is 15 residues long. CDR3 residues: CSALSGGGGDDEQFF. The CDR3 nucleotides read TGCAGCGCCCTCTCAGGGGGCGGCGGTGACGATGAGCAGTTCTTC.

This chain links TRBV7-9 with TRBJ2-1, with 8 bases fitting TRBD2. CDR1 is SEHNR and CDR2 is FQNEAQ in the germline V gene (reference sequence). The CDR3 loop spans 11 amino acids. Germline trimming cut 5 bases from V and 12 bases from J; bases unmatched to any gene: 3. The CDR3 DNA sequence: TGTGCCAGCAGCCCCGGGGGGGGGCAGTTCTTC. Translating gives CASSPGGGQFF. Looking up the rest from reference TRBV7-9 and TRBJ2-1 gives the full variable domain: DTGVSQNPRHKITKRGQNVTFRCDPISEHNRLYWYRQTLGQGPEFLTYFQNEAQLEKSRLLSDRFSAERPKGSFSTLEIQRTEQGDSAMYLCASSPGGGQFFGPGTRLTVL.

V and J are TRBV18 and TRBJ2-7; TRBD1 agrees at 8 bases. The germline V gene has CDR1 KGHSH and CDR2 LQKENI. V shed 5 bases, J shed 1 base, and the junction held 10 bases outside the gene matches. The CDR3 is 16 residues long. This chain's CDR3 is CASSVEPGQVSYEQYF. The CDR3 nucleotides are TGTGCCAGCTCAGTGGAACCGGGACAGGTTTCCTACGAGCAGTACTTC.

Only a few counts were recorded for this clone. The chain joins TRBV7-9 to TRBJ2-1, with 9 bases lining up with TRBD2. Germline CDR1 reads SEHNR; CDR2 reads FQNEAQ (reference sequence). The CDR3 covers 15 residues. The trim removed 4 bases at V and 6 bases at J, leaving 7 bases unmatched. CDR3 nucleotide sequence: TGTGCCAGCAGCTCCCGCGCAGCGGGAGGCAATGAGCAGTTCTTC. Amino acid sequence: CASSSRAAGGNEQFF.

This clone showed up just once. This sequence joins TRBV11-3 and TRBJ1-2; a weak D match, TRBD1 (5 bases). The germline gives CDR1 SGHNT, CDR2 YENEEA. V lost 7 bases, J lost 8 bases, and 20 bases lay in between. The CDR3 is 14 amino acids. CDR3 region: CASTRGAEPSGYTF. CDR3 bases: TGTGCCAGCACCCGAGGGGCGGAACCATCCGGCTACACCTTC.

This rearrangement joins TRBV2 to TRBJ1-1; TRBD1 is a possible D gene (5 bases). CDR3 length equals 15 residues. Germline assignment: CDR1 SNHLY and CDR2 FYNNEI. The V gene lost 5 bases and the J gene lost 6 bases, with 19 bases spanning the gap. This chain's CDR3 is CASSRVKRGRAEAFF. CDR3 in DNA: TGTGCCAGCAGTCGAGTAAAGAGGGGAAGGGCTGAAGCTTTCTTT.

The chain is built from TRBV2 and TRBJ2-5; D is possibly TRBD1 (5 bases). The DNA end is more similar to TRBJ2-7, so the J call may be wrong. The CDR3 is made up of 15 amino acids. Germline loops: CDR1 SNHLY, CDR2 FYNNEI. The CDR3 DNA reads as TGTGCCAGCAGTGAAAGGGCAGGGTTCTTGTTCGAGCAGTACTTC. Translated: CASSERAGFLFEQYF.

CDR3 protein: CASSNLGQGAFEQFF. The CDR3 DNA sequence: TGTGCCAGCAGCAACCTAGGACAGGGGGCTTTTGAGCAGTTCTTC. The chain combines TRBV28 with TRBJ2-1; 11 bases agree with TRBD1. Germline V gives CDR1 MDHEN, CDR2 SYDVKM. The CDR3 is 15 amino acids. V gave up 6 bases and J gave up 9 bases; unmatched junction bases: 10.

The V gene is TRBV28, the J gene TRBJ2-1; 7 bases line up with TRBD2. There are 15 residues in the CDR3. Germline trimming cut 6 bases from V and 6 bases from J; bases unmatched to any gene: 11. The germline gives CDR1 MDHEN, CDR2 SYDVKM. The CDR3 DNA reads as TGTGCCAGCAGAGTTGGCGGGAGCGGGCTCAATGAGCAGTTCTTC. Its translation: CASRVGGSGLNEQFF.

V and J are TRBV30 and TRBJ2-7; 11 nucleotides agree with TRBD1. J gave up 2 bases and V 6 bases, and 3 bases lay outside the gene matches. This CDR3 is 13 amino acids long. CDR1 and CDR2 from the germline V gene are GTSNPN and SVGIG (reference sequence). For the CDR3, the DNA is TGTGCCTGTGCGGGACAGGGGGCCTACGAGCAGTACTTC. Protein product: CACAGQGAYEQYF. Drawing the rest from reference TRBV30 and TRBJ2-7, the complete variable domain is SQTIHQWPATLVQPVGSPLSLECTVEGTSNPNLYWYRQAAGRGLQLLFYSVGIGQISSEVPQNLSASRPQDRQFILSSKKLLLSDSGFYLCACAGQGAYEQYFGPGTRLTVT.

Only one count was recorded for this clone. The chain has TRBV7-9 and TRBJ1-4, with a tentative D call TRBD1 (6 bases). Germline V gene lookup returns CDR1 SEHNR and CDR2 FQNEAQ (reference sequence). V shed 3 bases and J shed 3 bases, with 14 bases lying between them. The CDR3 sequence is 16 residues long. In DNA, the CDR3 is TGTGCCAGCAGCTTGCTGTCAGGGGTAGCTAATGAAAAACTGTTTTTT. It translates to CASSLLSGVANEKLFF.

The V gene is TRBV5-1, the J gene TRBJ1-6; D gene ambiguous. This CDR3 has 12 residues. V was cut by 4 bases and J by 9 bases, with 8 bases left in between. Germline CDR1 reads SGHRS; CDR2 reads YFSETQ. The CDR3 spells CASSTGSSPLHF. The CDR3 DNA follows: TGCGCCAGCAGCACCGGAAGTTCACCCCTCCACTTT.

The CDR3 nucleotides are TGTGCCAGTAGTCTCAGGGGAGACTATCCCTACGAGCAGTACTTC. Translated, it gives CASSLRGDYPYEQYF. The chain employs TRBV19 and TRBJ2-7; a weak D match, TRBD1 (6 bases). Trimming stripped 5 bases from V and 2 bases from J, with 16 bases between. The CDR3 loop spans 15 amino acids. Germline-derived CDR1 and CDR2 are LNHDA and SQIVND (reference sequence).

The gene calls are TRBV10-3 and TRBJ1-2; possible D gene TRBD1, 5 bases. The germline gives CDR1 ENHRY, CDR2 SYGVKD. Trimming removed 3 bases at V and 7 bases at J, with 12 bases between. This CDR3 comprises 13 residues. CDR3 nucleotide sequence: TGTGCCATCAGTGAACGGGGCTATAGTGGCTACACCTTC. Translation: CAISERGYSGYTF.

This chain connects TRBV2 to TRBJ2-3; 12 bases align to TRBD2. The CDR3 consists of 16 residues. The V and J ends lost 8 bases and 2 bases, in that order; junction bases with no gene match: 8. Germline loops: CDR1 SNHLY, CDR2 FYNNEI. CDR3 loop: CASARLAGAPTDTQYF. The CDR3 bases are TGTGCCAGCGCCAGACTAGCGGGAGCCCCCACAGATACGCAGTATTTT.

The chain links TRBV27 to TRBJ2-7; 11 nucleotides match TRBD2. The V gene end was trimmed by 3 bases and the J gene end by 5 bases; junction bases not matched to a gene: 9. Germline V gene sequence: CDR1 MNHEY, CDR2 SMNVEV (reference sequence). The CDR3 extends over 16 amino acids. The CDR3 DNA reads TGTGCCAGCAGTTTCCTCCTAGCGGGGGGCCGTAACGAGCAGTACTTC. Translated: CASSFLLAGGRNEQYF.